Listed below are T cell receptor beta chains from one sample, sequenced in a study of T cells after yellow fever vaccination. TCRdb ran MiXCR on the 5' RACE reads and lists one entry per CDR3 protein. Of around 600,000 distinct CDR3 sequences listed, more than 9% are singletons. The sequencing here drew on PBMCs, taken on the day of the yellow fever booster vaccination. The receptors shown here come from a man aged 25-45 years who received the YFV17D yellow fever vaccine. Each CDR3 is given with its conserved first and last residue. The D gene is left open where the match is weak. For some rows the clone size is stated as once, few or many, or as a class when expanded; others skip it.

>.|TRBD2|TRBV12-3/TRBV12-4|TRBJ2-1
CACSLVGTSGSSYNEQFF
TGTGCCTGCAGTTTAGTTGGGACTAGCGGGAGCTCCTACAATGAGCAGTTCTTC
>.|.|TRBV7-2|TRBJ1-2
CASSYDLNYGYTF
TGTGCCAGCAGCTATGACTTGAACTATGGCTACACCTTC
>few|.|TRBV6-4|TRBJ1-5
CASNFPSGGNQPQHF
TGTGCCAGCAATTTCCCCTCCGGGGGCAATCAGCCCCAGCATTTT
>few|.|TRBV19|TRBJ2-4
CASSIQLAKNIQYF
TGTGCCAGTAGTATCCAGCTAGCCAAAAACATTCAGTACTTC
>many|.|TRBV7-2|TRBJ2-7
CASSRRTSYEQYF
TGTGCCAGCAGCCGAAGGACGTCCTACGAGCAGTACTTC
>.|.|TRBV2|TRBJ2-5
CASITRGWGETQYF
TGTGCCAGCATAACAAGGGGTTGGGGAGAGACCCAGTACTTC
>few|TRBD1|TRBV5-5|TRBJ2-5
CASSPGQGFQETQYF
TGTGCCAGCAGCCCGGGACAGGGGTTCCAAGAGACCCAGTACTTC
>.|.|TRBV19|TRBJ1-3
CASSVLSSGNTIYF
TGTGCCAGTAGTGTCCTCAGCTCTGGAAACACCATATATTTT
>few|TRBD1|TRBV29-1|TRBJ2-3
CSVQGAVGTDTQYF
TGCAGCGTTCAGGGGGCTGTTGGCACAGATACGCAGTATTTT
>.|TRBD2|TRBV19|TRBJ2-7
CASSPPGGRAQQYF
TGTGCCAGTAGTCCTCCCGGCGGGAGGGCCCAGCAGTACTTC